This T cell receptor beta chain was recovered during a study of OX40 agonist ivuxolimab in advanced cancers. Turning to the study itself: Dosing consisted of intravenous ivuxolimab at 0.01 to 10 mg/kg every 2 weeks. Treatment received earlier with anti-PD-1, anti-PD-L1 or anti-CTLA-4 agents was allowed, and more than 35% had some.

General study results and limits: In a subset of nonresponders, normalized T-cell clonal expansion was also low. Clonal expansion in partial responders at 0.1-3.0 mg/kg ranked among the lowest.

The V and J ends lost 5 bases and 6 bases respectively, with 17 bases between them. This CDR3 is 13 amino acids long. The germline gives CDR1 GTSNPN, CDR2 SVGIG (reference sequence). Concerning this clone: What it binds is not known.

Generated by immunoSEQ multiplex PCR, the TCRdb table keeps only in-frame clones and is missing some. In the table there are 35,000 to 45,000 clones, more than 75% of which are singletons. This sample comprised CD4+ or CD8+ T cells sorted from blood, obtained in a trial of the OX40 agonist ivuxolimab. This clonotype was obtained from an adult with an advanced solid tumor such as melanoma, head and neck, liver or kidney cancer. The chain combines TRBV30 with TRBJ2-7; no clear D gene. Here the CDR3 reads CAWLRKGLGEQYF. In DNA, the CDR3 is TGTGCCTGGCTTCGGAAGGGTTTAGGCGAGCAGTACTTC. The full variable domain, completed using reference TRBV30 and TRBJ2-7, is SQTIHQWPATLVQPVGSPLSLECTVEGTSNPNLYWYRQAAGRGLQLLFYSVGIGQISSEVPQNLSASRPQDRQFILSSKKLLLSDSGFYLCAWLRKGLGEQYFGPGTRLTVT.